This T cell receptor beta chain stems from a study of T-cell memory formation after mild COVID-19 (dated by TCRdb to the early 2020s). Study-wide context: TCR sequence clusters from the two donors were largely donor specific. In a couple of donors, T-cell clones that expanded and contracted after mild COVID-19 were tracked by sequencing TCRalpha and TCRbeta repertoires over time. The cohort was made up of two young adult volunteers, one female and one male, who were previously healthy. What the authors observed across the whole study: Clones contracting from day 15 to 85 had balanced CD4/CD8 phenotypes, while a second wave expanding from day 15 to 37 was biased towards CD4+. The detection of some responding clones in pre-infection memory suggests that pre-existing cross-reactive memory T cells joined the SARS-CoV-2 response. Only two mild cases were covered in the study, and larger cohorts including severe cases with pre-infection samples were considered necessary. The second-wave clones that peaked on day 37 were not confirmed to be SARS-CoV-2 specific. Contracting CD4+ clones appeared mostly in the CM and EM memory subsets, whereas CD8+ clones were enriched in EMRA.

Remarks on this clonotype: Its antigen is currently not known. One base away there is no much larger clone; base qualities are not given.

Ficoll-Paque density gradient centrifugation was the method used to isolate PBMCs. CDR3 length: 13 amino acids, cysteine to phenylalanine. Only the CDR3 DNA stays, 39 bases, in frame from base 1. V has 7 bases trimmed and J has 4 bases trimmed; junction bases matching no gene number 7. The germline V gene yields SQVTM for CDR1 and ANQGSEA for CDR2. The sequencer listed for this sample is Illumina NovaSeq 6000. TCRalpha and TCRbeta cDNA libraries were built by 5'RACE with constant-segment primers, adding sample barcodes and unique molecular identifiers. Trizol reagent was used to extract RNA from every sample. Library amplification was performed in two PCR steps, and a second sample barcode and Illumina TruSeq adapters were introduced in the second step. Sequencing of libraries was performed on an Illumina NovaSeq with 2 x 150 bp paired-end reads. For the original study's pipeline: Reads were demultiplexed and collapsed into UMI-guided consensus sequences with migec v1.2.7. With mixcr v2.1.11, UMI consensuses were aligned to TRA and TRB V and J templates and assembled into clonotypes. Expanded or contracted clonotypes were those called significant by both edgeR and NoisET, with noise models trained on biological replicates. For edgeR calls, the cutoffs were a false discovery rate-adjusted p below 0.01 and a log2 fold-change threshold of 1. PCA with hierarchical clustering of max-normalized trajectories of the 1000 most abundant clonotypes was used as exploratory dynamics analysis. Separately sequenced CD4+ and CD8+ repertoires were used to assign a CD4 or CD8 phenotype to each responding clone. TCRdb reprocessed the public reads (quality trimming at Q25 with fastp, clone calling with MiXCR) and kept in-frame beta chains. Identical CDR3 protein sequences are pooled into one entry, listed with their most common genes and DNA. The V and J calls follow TCRdb's processing rather than the paper's. The sample contains about 130,000 distinct CDR3 sequences, around a sixth of them found a single time. The top ten constitute roughly 14% of the sample.

The TCR sequence derives from an adult woman who had mild COVID-19 (a few samples of this study predate the infection). The sample titles of this study are shuffled in the database, so cell type and time point are left out; the donor was told from shared clones. This chain is built from TRBV29-1 and TRBJ2-3, with 8 central nucleotides matching TRBD2. The sample consisted of PBMCs or a T cell subset sorted from them (not recorded which). The DNA sequence reads TGCAGCGGGTCGGGGACTAGTCCAGATACGCAGTATTTT. Translated, this is CSGSGTSPDTQYF.